This T cell receptor (beta chain) appears in the sequencing data of a study of blood T cell repertoires in COVID-19. For the study at large: Whether acute or convalescent, the COVID-19 samples came from the United States, Italy and Spain. Nucleic acid was either cDNA or gDNA, and it came from T cells, B-cell-depleted T cells, or PBMCs.

Germline lookup yields CDR1 KGHSH and CDR2 LQKENI. CDR3 length: 12 amino acids. Trimming pared 8 bases from V and 5 bases from J, leaving 9 bases between. Per the authors' pipeline: Nucleated cell number was recorded as an estimate derived from reference gene primer amplification. Data came from immunoSEQ multiplex PCR; TCRdb stores just in-frame clones and leaves some out. D and trimming come from the DNA, and the V and J calls and clone size come from that table. The top ten clones hold under 5% of a sample with about 240,000 clones, about 89% of them seen once. The sequence derives from a woman aged 25-40 years who had recovered from COVID-19. Specimen: PBMCs or T cells enriched from blood (not recorded which). This chain connects TRBV18 to TRBJ1-4, with D tentatively TRBD1 (5 bases). This CDR3 reads CASAAGNEKLFF. The CDR3 nucleotides are TGTGCCAGCGCAGCAGGGAATGAAAAACTGTTTTTT. The full variable domain, rest sourced from reference TRBV18 and TRBJ1-4, is NAGVMQNPRHLVRRRGQEARLRCSPMKGHSHVYWYRQLPEEGLKFMVYLQKENIIDESGMPKERFSAEFPKEGPSILRIQQVVRGDSAAYFCASAAGNEKLFFGSGTQLSVL.